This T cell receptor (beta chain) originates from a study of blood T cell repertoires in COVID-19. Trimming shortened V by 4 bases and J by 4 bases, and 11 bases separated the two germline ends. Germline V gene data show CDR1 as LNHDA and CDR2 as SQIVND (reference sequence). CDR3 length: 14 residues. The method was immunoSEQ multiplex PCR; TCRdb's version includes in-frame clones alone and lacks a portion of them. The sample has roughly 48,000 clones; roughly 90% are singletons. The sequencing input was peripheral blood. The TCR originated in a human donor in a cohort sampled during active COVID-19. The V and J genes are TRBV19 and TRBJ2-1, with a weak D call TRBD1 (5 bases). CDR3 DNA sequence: TGTGCCAGTAGTAGGGGCGGCCCATACAATGAGCAGTTCTTC. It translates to CASSRGGPYNEQFF.